These 15 T cell receptor beta chains were sequenced from one sample in a study of shared clonotypes between healthy human individuals (TCRdb year 2020). The library was generated by the immunoSEQ multiplex PCR assay. Held by TCRdb, this immuneACCESS table contains in-frame sequences only and omits some clones. Under half of the omission traces to an unresolved V gene where checked; the cause of the rest is unknown. The sample table lists about 2.1 million clones, roughly 93% of them with a count of one. The ten most abundant clones make up less than 2% of the sample. For the CD8 naive samples, CD45RO-negative cells were positively selected for CCR7, yielding a CD45RA+CCR7+ population from which TemRA cells were excluded. Sequencing was performed on naive CD8+ T cells from PBMCs. The cell subset or site label here, explained by the study, means: CD45RA+CCR7+. Receptors originate from a man younger than 35 in good health. Some clones in this sample may be carry-over from other donors' samples.

The chain combines TRBV11-3 with TRBJ2-7; D is perhaps TRBD1 (5 bases). V shed 0 bases and J shed 4 bases, with 19 bases lying between them. The CDR3 spans 17 residues. Germline CDR1 is SGHNT and CDR2 is YENEEA. CDR3 in DNA: TGTGCCAGCAGCTTAGACTCGGACACCAAGGGAAAATACGAGCAGTACTTC. Translation gives CASSLDSDTKGKYEQYF.

The chain links TRBV28 to TRBJ1-1; D uncertain. CDR3 size: 15 residues. In germline, CDR1 is MDHEN, CDR2 SYDVKM. V lost 3 bases and J 6 bases, leaving 17 bases between the germline ends. CDR3 residues: CASSFQSIRAAEAFF. Written as DNA, the CDR3 is TGTGCCAGCAGTTTCCAGTCGATCCGTGCCGCTGAAGCTTTCTTT.

This chain uses TRBV4-1 with TRBJ1-4; D gene ambiguous. Trimming stripped 0 bases from V and 7 bases from J, with 15 bases between. This CDR3 has 16 amino acids. Germline lookup yields CDR1 MGHRA and CDR2 YSYEKL. CDR3 bases: TGCGCCAGCAGCCAAGACTCGGAGGGTTTGGGTGAAAAACTGTTTTTT. It translates to CASSQDSEGLGEKLFF.

This CDR3 reads CASRTGQGMAEAFF. The CDR3 nucleotides are TGTGCCAGCAGGACGGGACAGGGAATGGCTGAAGCTTTCTTT. The chain joins TRBV27 to TRBJ1-1; 9 bases agree with TRBD1. The CDR3 has 14 residues. Per germline, CDR1 MNHEY and CDR2 SMNVEV (reference sequence). V was pared by 6 bases and J by 6 bases, with 8 bases of the junction left unmatched.

DNA of the CDR3: TGTGCCAGCAGCTGGACTAGCGGGAGACGGGACACCGGGGAGCTGTTTTTT. Translation gives CASSWTSGRRDTGELFF. The chain employs TRBV5-6 and TRBJ2-2; 13 nucleotides line up with TRBD2. V shed 3 bases and J 3 bases; nucleotides not matched to a gene: 5. The CDR3 is made up of 17 amino acids. CDR1 SGHDT and CDR2 YYEEEE come from the germline V gene.

The CDR3 sequence: CASSPTRGRTYNEQFF. CDR3 nucleotides: TGTGCCAGCAGCCCTACTCGAGGGAGGACCTACAATGAGCAGTTCTTC. The gene calls are TRBV28 and TRBJ2-1; TRBD2 might be the D (6 bases). Trimming cost V 6 bases and J 2 bases, with 17 bases left between them. CDR1 and CDR2 from the germline V gene are MDHEN and SYDVKM. The CDR3 consists of 16 residues.

The chain links TRBV14 to TRBJ2-1; TRBD2 aligns across 11 bases. This CDR3 comprises 16 residues. The V gene's germline CDR1 is SGHDN and CDR2 FVKESK. The V segment lost 5 bases and the J segment 4 bases; nucleotides outside the gene matches: 7. The CDR3 loop is CASSGRGLAVYNEQFF. For the CDR3, the DNA is TGTGCCAGCAGCGGGCGGGGACTAGCGGTTTACAATGAGCAGTTCTTC.

The rearrangement joins TRBV5-1 to TRBJ2-1, with 10 bases lining up with TRBD2. J gave up 12 bases and V 0 bases, and 15 bases lay outside the gene matches. CDR1 is SGHRS and CDR2 is YFSETQ in the germline V gene. This CDR3 is built from 17 residues. CDR3 protein: CASSLDLRLAGAVGQFF. The CDR3 DNA is TGCGCCAGCAGCTTGGACCTTAGGCTAGCGGGAGCTGTCGGGCAGTTCTTC. Filled out from reference TRBV5-1 and TRBJ2-1, the complete variable domain reads KAGVTQTPRYLIKTRGQQVTLSCSPISGHRSVSWYQQTPGQGLQFLFEYFSETQRNKGNFPGRFSGRQFSNSRSEMNVSTLELGDSALYLCASSLDLRLAGAVGQFFGPGTRLTVL.

In DNA, the CDR3 is TGTGCCAGCACTGACAGGACAGGGAAAAACTATGGCTACACCTTC. Translation: CASTDRTGKNYGYTF. The J gene is TRBJ1-2, the V gene TRBV2; 8 nucleotides match TRBD1. V lost 7 bases to trimming and J lost 2 bases; unmatched junction nucleotides: 9. The CDR3 loop spans 15 amino acids. Germline V CDR1 and CDR2: SNHLY, FYNNEI.

The CDR3 DNA sequence: TGCGCCAGCAGCCAAGAGGGAATAGCGGACCGTTCCTACAATGAGCAGTTCTTC. As protein: CASSQEGIADRSYNEQFF. The rearrangement uses TRBV4-3 and TRBJ2-1; a weak D match, TRBD2 (6 bases). The germline gives CDR1 LGHNA, CDR2 YSLEER. Trimming took 0 bases from V and 1 from J, leaving 16 bases between them. The CDR3 runs to 18 residues.

This sequence joins TRBV27 and TRBJ2-1; possible D gene TRBD1, 6 bases. CDR1 and CDR2 from the germline V gene are MNHEY and SMNVEV (reference sequence). The CDR3 length is 16 residues. The V and J ends lost 2 bases and 3 bases respectively, with 14 bases between them. CDR3 bases: TGTGCCAGCAGTTTACTCACAGGGTCCCTCTACAATGAGCAGTTCTTC. It is translated as CASSLLTGSLYNEQFF.

V gene TRBV19 combines with J gene TRBJ2-1; a weak D match, TRBD2 (6 bases). This CDR3 has 15 residues. Germline V gene data show CDR1 as LNHDA and CDR2 as SQIVND (reference sequence). Between the trimmed V and J ends, which lost 3 bases and 5 bases, there was a span of 14 bases. CDR3 protein: CASSMIASANNEQFF. CDR3 coding DNA: TGTGCCAGTAGTATGATTGCTAGCGCCAACAATGAGCAGTTCTTC.

V usage is TRBV5-6 and J usage is TRBJ2-1; 10 bases are shared with TRBD1. Germline-derived CDR1 and CDR2 are SGHDT and YYEEEE. The CDR3 totals 13 residues. J was trimmed by 9 bases and V by 2 bases; bases with no gene match: 2. In DNA form, the CDR3 reads TGTGCCAGCAGCTTCGGGACAGGGGCTGAGCAGTTCTTC. Translation: CASSFGTGAEQFF.

The chain links TRBV30 to TRBJ2-7; TRBD2 is a possible D gene (6 bases). Germline loops: CDR1 GTSNPN, CDR2 SVGIG (reference sequence). The CDR3 sequence is 17 residues long. V lost 0 bases and J 2 bases, leaving 20 bases between the germline ends. The CDR3 sequence is CAWSVNPLQRTTYEQYF. Written as DNA, the CDR3 is TGTGCCTGGAGTGTAAACCCCCTCCAGCGGACTACCTACGAGCAGTACTTC.

This clone was seen a single time. The V gene is TRBV7-9, the J gene TRBJ1-2, with a possible D match to TRBD1 (6 bases). Trimming stripped 3 bases from V and 4 bases from J, with 12 bases between. Germline-derived CDR1 and CDR2 are SEHNR and FQNEAQ (reference sequence). This CDR3 is 14 amino acids long. DNA of the CDR3: TGTGCCAGCAGCTTCCCGACAGGCACCTATGGCTACACCTTC. Its protein product is CASSFPTGTYGYTF.